The entry that follows covers one T cell receptor (beta chain) sequence. Its target is unknown. The time point: cycle 4 day 1 (C4D1), after less than seven weeks of nivolumab. Every patient was affected by relapse after autologous stem cell transplantation, while exposure to brentuximab vedotin was not uniform. Classification of best responses gave complete response, partial response or progressive disease. The data were taken from a study of PD-1 blockade in classical Hodgkin lymphoma. Study-wide results and caveats: Baseline diversity resembling that of newly diagnosed patients was seen in complete responders. The authors have not defined what causes the repertoire differences, possibly disease activity or prior therapy.

Sequencing used immunoSEQ multiplex PCR; TCRdb keeps in-frame clones, though not all of them. The profile shows fewer than 55,000 clones, more than 70% of them singletons. After removal of 5 bases from V and 5 bases from J, the junction contained 4 bases not matched to a gene. CDR1 KGHSH and CDR2 LQKENI come from the germline V gene. This CDR3 spans 14 amino acids. The receptor was derived from a human donor with classical Hodgkin lymphoma. Sequencing was performed on peripheral blood mononuclear cells (PBMCs), taken before the fourth cycle of nivolumab. The rearrangement joins TRBV18 to TRBJ2-1; 9 bases line up with TRBD2. The CDR3 here is CASSRASGNNEQFF. CDR3 coding DNA: TGTGCCAGCTCAAGGGCTAGCGGGAACAATGAGCAGTTCTTC. The full variable domain, rest sourced from reference TRBV18 and TRBJ2-1, is NAGVMQNPRHLVRRRGQEARLRCSPMKGHSHVYWYRQLPEEGLKFMVYLQKENIIDESGMPKERFSAEFPKEGPSILRIQQVVRGDSAAYFCASSRASGNNEQFFGPGTRLTVL.